This T cell receptor beta chain was captured by sequencing in a study of blood T cell repertoires in COVID-19. Study as a whole: The study drew acute and convalescent COVID-19 samples from the United States, Italy and Spain. T cells, B-cell-depleted T cells, or PBMCs supplied cDNA or gDNA.

This CDR3 has 15 residues. Germline CDR1 SGHRS, CDR2 YFSETQ. V was clipped by 3 bases and J by 5 bases; unmatched bases: 6. In the original workflow: Amplification of reference gene primers provided the estimated nucleated cell counts. Clones were read by immunoSEQ multiplex PCR, and TCRdb kept only the in-frame ones, dropping some. That table supplies the V and J calls and clone size; D and trimming were determined from the DNA. The sample lists almost 50,000 clones; roughly nine tenths were seen once. The chain recombines TRBV5-1 with TRBJ2-5; 11 nucleotides line up with TRBD1. The specimen sequenced was peripheral blood. The receptor was isolated from a human donor in a cohort sampled during active COVID-19. The CDR3 DNA reads TGCGCCAGCAGCTGGAGGACAGGGGGCCGGGAGACCCAGTACTTC. Translating it yields CASSWRTGGRETQYF. The complete variable domain, with remaining parts taken from reference TRBV5-1 and TRBJ2-5, reads KAGVTQTPRYLIKTRGQQVTLSCSPISGHRSVSWYQQTPGQGLQFLFEYFSETQRNKGNFPGRFSGRQFSNSRSEMNVSTLELGDSALYLCASSWRTGGRETQYFGPGTRLLVL.